The T cell receptor (beta chain) described here comes from a study of control samples from healthy donors and cancer patients. Clones were read by immunoSEQ multiplex PCR, and TCRdb kept only the in-frame ones, dropping some. Among 100,000 to 110,000 clones listed, about 90% were seen once. The CDR3 is 12 residues long. V lost 5 bases and J lost 10, with 9 bases in between. The germline CDR1 and CDR2 sequences are MNHEY and SMNVEV (reference sequence). This clone has a handful of counts. This clonotype originated in a woman aged 50 to 60 in good health. The V and J genes are TRBV27 and TRBJ1-6; D not resolved. Sequencing input: blood. CDR3 sequence (DNA): TGTGCCAGCAGTCCGTTTGGGTCACCCCTCCACTTT. Translation: CASSPFGSPLHF.